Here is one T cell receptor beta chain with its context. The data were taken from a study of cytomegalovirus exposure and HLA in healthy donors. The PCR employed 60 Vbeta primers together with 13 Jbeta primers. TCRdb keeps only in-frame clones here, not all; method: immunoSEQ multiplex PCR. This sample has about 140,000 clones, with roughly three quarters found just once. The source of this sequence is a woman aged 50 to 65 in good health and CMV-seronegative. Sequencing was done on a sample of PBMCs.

The CDR3 DNA reads as TGTGCCAGCACCCCGGCAGGGTTCAATCAGCCCCAGCATTTT. Translation gives CASTPAGFNQPQHF. The gene calls are TRBV6-1 and TRBJ1-5; the D gene is possibly TRBD1 (5 bases). Deletions cut 7 bases from V and 3 bases from J, with 13 bases between. The CDR3 is 14 amino acids. Germline-derived CDR1 and CDR2 are MNHNS and SASEGT.